Shown below are 13 T cell receptor beta chains from a single sample sequenced in a study of somatic mutations in cytotoxic T cells in rheumatoid arthritis. Assay used: immunoSEQ multiplex PCR; TCRdb lists only in-frame clones, some missing. The table lists approximately 12,000 clones, 83% of them singletons. Sequenced input: CD8+ T cells sorted from blood. The source of these receptors is a woman aged 55 to 70 in good health.

This clone was counted between two and nine times. The chain uses TRBV9 and TRBJ1-4, with D possibly matching TRBD1 (5 bases). The germline CDR1 and CDR2 sequences are SGDLS and YYNGEE. The CDR3 runs 16 residues. Deletions cut 0 bases from V and 7 bases from J, with 16 bases between. The CDR3 nucleotides are TGTGCCAGCAGCGTAGGTCAGGGTGGTTTTGGTGAAAAACTGTTTTTT. Its translation is CASSVGQGGFGEKLFF.

This chain connects TRBV9 to TRBJ2-4, with 11 nucleotides matching TRBD1. In germline, CDR1 is SGDLS, CDR2 YYNGEE. The CDR3 has 14 residues. J lost 7 bases, V lost 2 bases, and 2 bases had no gene match. The CDR3 loop reads CASSVGQGANIQYF. The CDR3, as DNA: TGTGCCAGCAGCGTCGGACAGGGGGCGAACATTCAGTACTTC.

The rearrangement uses TRBV19 and TRBJ1-2; 7 bases fit TRBD1. CDR3 size: 18 residues. CDR1 is LNHDA and CDR2 is SQIVND in the germline V gene (reference sequence). Trimming took 3 bases from V and 3 from J; bases not matched to a gene: 16. The CDR3 sequence is CASSMSPVIRGEYYGYTF. DNA for the CDR3: TGTGCCAGTAGTATGTCCCCCGTAATCAGGGGGGAATACTATGGCTACACCTTC.

The J gene is TRBJ2-6, the V gene TRBV7-8, with D unclear. CDR1 is SGHVS and CDR2 is FQNEAQ in the germline V gene. This CDR3 comprises 15 residues. The V gene lost 4 bases and the J gene lost 0 bases, with 7 bases spanning the gap. The CDR3 DNA follows: TGTGCCAGCAGCTCTGACAACTCTGGGGCCAACGTCCTGACTTTC. This codes for CASSSDNSGANVLTF.

The chain links TRBV11-2 to TRBJ2-5; 16 bases agree with TRBD2. Trimming cost V 4 bases and J 5 bases; bases outside gene matches: 7. CDR1 is SGHAT, CDR2 FQNNGV, per germline. CDR3 length: 17 amino acids. The DNA of the CDR3 is TGTGCCAGCAGCTCCGGGACTAGCGGGGGGGCCCGCGAGACCCAGTACTTC. This sequence encodes CASSSGTSGGARETQYF.

The chain recombines TRBV2 with TRBJ2-7; D possibly corresponds to TRBD2 (5 bases). Looked up from germline, CDR1 is SNHLY and CDR2 is FYNNEI. V was trimmed by 4 bases and J by 1 base, leaving 11 bases between them. The length of the CDR3 is 14 residues. In DNA, the CDR3 is TGTGCCAGCAGTGTTGGTCCGGGATCCTACGAGCAGTACGTC. This encodes CASSVGPGSYEQYV.

The gene calls are TRBV5-5 and TRBJ2-1; no reliable D call. Trimming shortened V by 4 bases and J by 5 bases, and 22 bases separated the two germline ends. Per the germline V gene, CDR1 is SGHKS and CDR2 is YYEKEE (reference sequence). The CDR3 totals 17 residues. The CDR3 region is CASSPTDFTFQNNEQFF. CDR3 bases: TGTGCCAGCAGCCCAACAGATTTTACCTTTCAGAACAATGAGCAGTTCTTC.

This clone was detected only once. The V gene is TRBV25-1, the J gene TRBJ2-2; maybe TRBD2 (6 bases). The CDR3 covers 15 residues. Trimming pared 3 bases from V and 3 bases from J, leaving 11 bases between. Germline CDR1 reads MGHDK; CDR2 reads SYGVNS. The CDR3 coding sequence is TGTGCCAGCAGTGATCTGGGACTTGACACCGGGGAGCTGTTTTTT. It specifies CASSDLGLDTGELFF. Variable domain in full (rest from reference TRBV25-1 and TRBJ2-2): EADIYQTPRYLVIGTGKKITLECSQTMGHDKMYWYQQDPGMELHLIHYSYGVNSTEKGDLSSESTVSRIRTEHFPLTLESARPSHTSQYLCASSDLGLDTGELFFGEGSRLTVL.

This rearrangement joins TRBV9 to TRBJ2-3, with D possibly being TRBD2 (6 bases). The CDR3 length is 15 residues. Trimming left V 0 bases short and J 0 bases short, with 8 bases between. The V gene's germline CDR1 is SGDLS and CDR2 YYNGEE. Written as DNA, the CDR3 is TGTGCCAGCAGCGTAGTGGGGGGTAGCACAGATACGCAGTATTTT. It encodes CASSVVGGSTDTQYF.

By frequency in the sample, this clone is medium-sized (0.01 to 0.1%). The rearrangement uses TRBV6-1 and TRBJ1-5; 7 bases match TRBD1. V shed 7 bases and J 1 base; nucleotides not matched to a gene: 1. The CDR3 is 13 amino acids. Germline V lookup: CDR1 MNHNS, CDR2 SASEGT. CDR3 sequence: CASMGQSNQPQHF. CDR3 nucleotides: TGTGCCAGCATGGGACAGAGCAATCAGCCCCAGCATTTT.

This chain links TRBV9 with TRBJ1-2, with D hard to call. The V end was cut by 4 bases, the J end by 8 bases, with 9 bases between. CDR1 is SGDLS and CDR2 is YYNGEE in the germline V gene. CDR3 length equals 11 residues. This CDR3 reads CASSSYGGYTF. CDR3 bases: TGTGCCAGCAGCTCGTACGGGGGCTACACCTTC.

This sequence joins TRBV6-6 and TRBJ2-5; D is possibly TRBD2 (6 bases). Germline-derived CDR1 and CDR2 are MNHNY and SVGAGI (reference sequence). Trimming shortened V by 2 bases and J by 5 bases, and 15 bases separated the two germline ends. CDR3 length: 15 amino acids. As DNA, the CDR3 is TGTGCCAGCAGTTACCGGGACTCGGGAGCGGAGACCCAGTACTTC. As protein: CASSYRDSGAETQYF.

The chain uses TRBV28 and TRBJ2-5; D gene unclear. Germline CDR1 and CDR2: MDHEN and SYDVKM. The CDR3 length is 11 residues. V lost 7 bases to trimming and J lost 5 bases, with 8 bases between them. This chain's CDR3 is CASIRGETQYF. In DNA form, the CDR3 reads TGTGCCAGCATTAGAGGCGAGACCCAGTACTTC.